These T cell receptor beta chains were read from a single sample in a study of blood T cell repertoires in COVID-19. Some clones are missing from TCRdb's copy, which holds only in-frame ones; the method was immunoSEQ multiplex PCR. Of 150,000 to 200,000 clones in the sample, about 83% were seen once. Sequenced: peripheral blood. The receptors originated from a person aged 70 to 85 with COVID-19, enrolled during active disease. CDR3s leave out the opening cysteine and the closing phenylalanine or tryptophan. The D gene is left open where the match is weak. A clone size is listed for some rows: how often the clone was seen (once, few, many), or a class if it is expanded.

CDR3: ASSHRQGCLSTNEKLF
D: TRBD1
V: TRBV23-1
size: few
J: TRBJ1-4

CDR3: ASSLNPAGGGTGELF
D: TRBD2
V: TRBV7-3
size: -
J: TRBJ2-2

CDR3: ASSWIGLADDYNEQF
D: TRBD2
V: TRBV7-9
size: many
J: TRBJ2-1

CDR3: ASSLDTAANYGYT
D: -
V: TRBV7-2
size: -
J: TRBJ1-2

CDR3: SVVGLAVGSTDTQY
D: -
V: TRBV29-1
size: -
J: TRBJ2-3

CDR3: ASSQGVAERYEQY
D: -
V: TRBV4-3
size: -
J: TRBJ2-7

CDR3: ASSQDATVYDSPLH
D: -
V: TRBV3-1/TRBV3-2
size: -
J: TRBJ1-6

CDR3: ATTGQRNNEQF
D: TRBD1
V: TRBV2
size: -
J: TRBJ2-1

CDR3: ASSCQGRGDRYYGYT
D: TRBD1
V: TRBV6-7
size: -
J: TRBJ1-2

CDR3: ASSPRSGRAAEQY
D: TRBD2
V: TRBV7-2
size: -
J: TRBJ2-7

CDR3: AGSDPRARRYGYT
D: -
V: TRBV6-1
size: -
J: TRBJ1-2

CDR3: AIRGQVHGYT
D: TRBD1
V: TRBV28
size: few
J: TRBJ1-2

CDR3: ASSHRDREERNTEAF
D: TRBD1
V: TRBV4-3
size: -
J: TRBJ1-1